A single TCR beta chain is shown here with its context. The antigen is unknown. The assay was immunoSEQ multiplex PCR, and TCRdb's table has in-frame clones only and misses some. The sample yields around 15,000 clones, around 81% seen once. Trimming removed 6 bases at V and 4 bases at J, with 16 bases between. From germline, CDR1 is LNHDA and CDR2 SQIVND (reference sequence). This CDR3 has 15 amino acids. This sample is part of a study of T cells and Merkel cell carcinoma outcomes. Study outcomes and limitations: Merkel cell carcinoma outcomes were reportedly predicted by repertoire and T-cell density.

The chain recombines TRBV19 with TRBJ1-5, with D uncertain. The TCR originated in a human donor with Merkel cell carcinoma. The specimen sequenced was tumor tissue from Merkel cell carcinoma. The CDR3 sequence is CASRDTYSGNQPQHF. CDR3 nucleotide sequence: TGTGCCAGTAGGGATACGTACAGCGGGAATCAGCCCCAGCATTTT.